This TCR beta chain was profiled in a study of beta chain features in type 1 diabetes. Points from the study as a whole: TCRB CDR3 length was moderately but significantly reduced in all four CD4+ subsets of Type 1 diabetes patients. In cDNA sequencing, cells with high TCR expression could be over-represented.

TCRB transcripts that were expressed got sequenced, as all of the isolated RNA had been reverse transcribed. The data were produced by immunoSEQ multiplex PCR, yet TCRdb's version contains in-frame clones alone and is incomplete. The sample records hundreds of thousands of clones, 55% to 70% being singletons. CD4+ naive, central memory, regulatory and stem cell-like memory subsets were isolated by sorting on CD45RO/CCR7/CD25/CD127/CD95/CD27. This clone has a handful of counts. Its antigen is currently unknown. In the same sample, other DNA sequences code for this CDR3. The specimen was naive CD4+ T cells from blood. This clonotype was sampled from a man aged 25 to 45 in good health.

The CDR3 coding sequence is TGCAGCGTTGAGAGTGGAACCTACGAGCAGTACTTC. Its translation: CSVESGTYEQYF. The rearrangement uses TRBV29-1 and TRBJ2-7; D gene uncertain. Germline V gene lookup returns CDR1 SQVTM and CDR2 ANQGSEA. The CDR3 has 12 amino acids. Trimming took off 3 bases at V and 2 bases at J, with 8 bases between the two ends.